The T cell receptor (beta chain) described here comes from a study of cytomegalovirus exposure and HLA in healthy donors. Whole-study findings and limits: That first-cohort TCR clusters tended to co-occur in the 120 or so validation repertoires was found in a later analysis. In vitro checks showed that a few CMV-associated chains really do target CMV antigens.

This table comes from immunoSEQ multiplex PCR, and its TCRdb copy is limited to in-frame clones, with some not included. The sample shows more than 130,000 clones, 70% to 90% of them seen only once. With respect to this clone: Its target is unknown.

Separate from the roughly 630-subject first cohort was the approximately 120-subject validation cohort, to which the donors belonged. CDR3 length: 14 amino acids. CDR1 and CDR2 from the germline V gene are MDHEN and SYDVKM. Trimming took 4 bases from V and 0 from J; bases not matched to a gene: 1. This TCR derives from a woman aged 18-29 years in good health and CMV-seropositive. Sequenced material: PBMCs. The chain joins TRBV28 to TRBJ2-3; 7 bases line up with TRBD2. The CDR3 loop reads CASSWRGSTDTQYF. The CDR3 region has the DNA TGTGCCAGCAGTTGGCGGGGGAGCACAGATACGCAGTATTTT.